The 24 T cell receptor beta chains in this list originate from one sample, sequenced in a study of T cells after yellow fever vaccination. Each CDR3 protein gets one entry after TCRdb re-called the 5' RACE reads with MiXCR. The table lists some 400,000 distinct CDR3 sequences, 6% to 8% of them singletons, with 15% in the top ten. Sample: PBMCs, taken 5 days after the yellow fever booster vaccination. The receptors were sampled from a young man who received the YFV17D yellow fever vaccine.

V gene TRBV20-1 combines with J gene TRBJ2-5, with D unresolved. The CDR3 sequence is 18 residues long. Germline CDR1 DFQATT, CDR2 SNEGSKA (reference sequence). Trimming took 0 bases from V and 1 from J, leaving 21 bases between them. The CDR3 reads CSARDTPIRSNSQETQYF. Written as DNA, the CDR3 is TGCAGTGCTAGAGATACACCAATCCGGTCGAACAGCCAAGAGACCCAGTACTTC.

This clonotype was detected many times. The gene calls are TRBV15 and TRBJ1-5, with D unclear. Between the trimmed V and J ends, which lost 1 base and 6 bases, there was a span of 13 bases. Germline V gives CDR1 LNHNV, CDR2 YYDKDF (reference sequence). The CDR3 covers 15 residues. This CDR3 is CATSRGTPAGQPQHF. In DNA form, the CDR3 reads TGTGCCACCAGCAGAGGTACCCCGGCAGGTCAGCCCCAGCATTTT.

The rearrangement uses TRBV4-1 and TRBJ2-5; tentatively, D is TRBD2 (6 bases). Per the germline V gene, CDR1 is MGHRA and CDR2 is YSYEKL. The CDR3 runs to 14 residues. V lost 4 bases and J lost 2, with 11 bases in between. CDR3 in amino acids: CASSRGERQETQYF. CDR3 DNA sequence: TGCGCCAGCAGCCGGGGGGAGAGACAAGAGACCCAGTACTTC.

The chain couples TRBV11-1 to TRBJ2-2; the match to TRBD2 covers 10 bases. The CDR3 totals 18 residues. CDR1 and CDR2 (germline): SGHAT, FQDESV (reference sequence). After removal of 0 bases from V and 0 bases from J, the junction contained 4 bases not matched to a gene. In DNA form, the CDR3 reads TGTGCCAGCAGCTTAGCGAGTCTAGCGGGAGCGAACACCGGGGAGCTGTTTTTT. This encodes CASSLASLAGANTGELFF.

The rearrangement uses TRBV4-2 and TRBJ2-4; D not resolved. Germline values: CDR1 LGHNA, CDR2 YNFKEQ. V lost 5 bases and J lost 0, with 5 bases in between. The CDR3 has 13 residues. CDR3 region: CASSFGAKNIQYF. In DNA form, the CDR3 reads TGTGCCAGCAGCTTCGGAGCCAAAAACATTCAGTACTTC.

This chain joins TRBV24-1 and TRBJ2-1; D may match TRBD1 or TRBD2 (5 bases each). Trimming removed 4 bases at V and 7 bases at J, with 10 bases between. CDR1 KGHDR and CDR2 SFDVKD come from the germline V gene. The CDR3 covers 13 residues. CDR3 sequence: CATSDPGANEQFF. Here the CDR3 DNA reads TGTGCCACCAGTGACCCCGGGGCGAATGAGCAGTTCTTC.

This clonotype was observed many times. The CDR3 region is CSVGPSGNTDTQYF. Written as DNA, the CDR3 is TGCAGCGTTGGCCCTAGCGGAAACACAGATACGCAGTATTTT. The V call is TRBV29-1, the J call TRBJ2-3; TRBD2 aligns across 7 bases. The CDR3 sequence is 14 residues long. CDR1 is SQVTM, CDR2 ANQGSEA, per germline. The J segment lost 2 bases and the V segment lost 4 bases, leaving 6 bases of the junction unmatched.

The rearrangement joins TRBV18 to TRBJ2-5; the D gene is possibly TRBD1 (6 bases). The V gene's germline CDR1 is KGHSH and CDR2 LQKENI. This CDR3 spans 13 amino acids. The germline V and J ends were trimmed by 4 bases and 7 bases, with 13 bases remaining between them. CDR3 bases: TGTGCCAGCTCACGGGACGAAGGGGGGACCCAGTACTTC. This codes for CASSRDEGGTQYF.

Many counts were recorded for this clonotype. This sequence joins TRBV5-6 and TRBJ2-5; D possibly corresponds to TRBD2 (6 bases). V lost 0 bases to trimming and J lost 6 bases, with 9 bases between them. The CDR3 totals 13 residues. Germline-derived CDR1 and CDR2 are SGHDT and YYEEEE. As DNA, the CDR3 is TGTGCCAGCAGCTTGGCCCGGGGGAAGACCCAGTACTTC. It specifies CASSLARGKTQYF.

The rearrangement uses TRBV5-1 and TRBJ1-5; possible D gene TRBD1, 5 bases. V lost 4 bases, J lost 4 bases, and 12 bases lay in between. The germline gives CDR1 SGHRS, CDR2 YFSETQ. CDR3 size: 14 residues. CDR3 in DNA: TGCGCCAGCAGCCCTTGGCCAGGGAATCAGCCCCAGCATTTT. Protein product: CASSPWPGNQPQHF. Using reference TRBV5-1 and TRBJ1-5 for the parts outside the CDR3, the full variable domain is KAGVTQTPRYLIKTRGQQVTLSCSPISGHRSVSWYQQTPGQGLQFLFEYFSETQRNKGNFPGRFSGRQFSNSRSEMNVSTLELGDSALYLCASSPWPGNQPQHFGDGTRLSIL.

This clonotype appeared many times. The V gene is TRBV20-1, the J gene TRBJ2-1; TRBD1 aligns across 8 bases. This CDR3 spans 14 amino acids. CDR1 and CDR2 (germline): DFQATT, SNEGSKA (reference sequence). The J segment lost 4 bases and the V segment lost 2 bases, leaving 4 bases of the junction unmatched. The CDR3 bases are TGCAGTGCTAGAAACCGGGACAGGTACAATGAGCAGTTCTTC. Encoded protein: CSARNRDRYNEQFF.

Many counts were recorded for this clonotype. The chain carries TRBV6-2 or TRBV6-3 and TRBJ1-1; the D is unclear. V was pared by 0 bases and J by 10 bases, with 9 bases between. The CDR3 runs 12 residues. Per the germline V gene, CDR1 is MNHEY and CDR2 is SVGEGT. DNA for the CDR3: TGTGCCAGCAGTTACTCGACCCGAGGAGCTTTCTTT. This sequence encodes CASSYSTRGAFF.

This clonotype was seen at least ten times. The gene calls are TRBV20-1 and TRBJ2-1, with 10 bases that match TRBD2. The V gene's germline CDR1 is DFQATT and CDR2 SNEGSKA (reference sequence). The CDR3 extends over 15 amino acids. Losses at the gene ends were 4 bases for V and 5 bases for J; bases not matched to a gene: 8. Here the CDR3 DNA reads TGCAGTGCTAACTCCGGGACTAGCGCGGACAATGAGCAGTTCTTC. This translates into CSANSGTSADNEQFF.

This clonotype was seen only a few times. Here the CDR3 DNA reads TGTGCCAGCAGGCAGGGGTCCAACTCTGGGGCCAACGTCCTGACTTTC. Translating gives CASRQGSNSGANVLTF. The chain combines TRBV27 with TRBJ2-6; possibly TRBD1 for D (6 bases). Between the trimmed V and J ends, which lost 6 bases and 0 bases, there was a span of 12 bases. From germline, CDR1 is MNHEY and CDR2 SMNVEV (reference sequence). This CDR3 has 16 amino acids.

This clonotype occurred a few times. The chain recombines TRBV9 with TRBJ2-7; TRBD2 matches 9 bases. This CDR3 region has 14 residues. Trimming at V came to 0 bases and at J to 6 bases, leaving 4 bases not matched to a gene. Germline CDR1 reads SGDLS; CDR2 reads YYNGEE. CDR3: CASSVVAGDGEQYF. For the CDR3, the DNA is TGTGCCAGCAGCGTAGTAGCGGGAGATGGCGAGCAGTACTTC.

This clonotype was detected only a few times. CDR3 in amino acids: CASSAMWAGGPTLADTQYF. Written as DNA, the CDR3 is TGTGCCAGCAGCGCCATGTGGGCGGGAGGGCCGACTTTGGCAGATACGCAGTATTTT. The rearrangement uses TRBV11-1 and TRBJ2-3; 9 bases are a match to TRBD2. V shed 5 bases, J shed 4 bases, and the junction held 19 bases outside the gene matches. CDR1 is SGHAT, CDR2 FQDESV, per germline (reference sequence). The CDR3 has 19 amino acids.

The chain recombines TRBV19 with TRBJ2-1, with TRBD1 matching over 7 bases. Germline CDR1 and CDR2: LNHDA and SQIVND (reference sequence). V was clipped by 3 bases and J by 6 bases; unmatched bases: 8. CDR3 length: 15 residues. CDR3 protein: CASSMTGFVVNEQFF. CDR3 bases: TGTGCCAGTAGTATGACAGGGTTTGTTGTCAATGAGCAGTTCTTC.

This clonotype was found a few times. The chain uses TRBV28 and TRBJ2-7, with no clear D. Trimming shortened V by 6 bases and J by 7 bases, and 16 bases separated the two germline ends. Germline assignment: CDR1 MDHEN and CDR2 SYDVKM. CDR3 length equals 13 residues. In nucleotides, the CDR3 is TGTGCCAGCAGAAGACTCGTCGCTGGGGAGCAGTACTTC. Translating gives CASRRLVAGEQYF. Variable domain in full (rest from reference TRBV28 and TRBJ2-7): DVKVTQSSRYLVKRTGEKVFLECVQDMDHENMFWYRQDPGLGLRLIYFSYDVKMKEKGDIPEGYSVSREKKERFSLILESASTNQTSMYLCASRRLVAGEQYFGPGTRLTVT.

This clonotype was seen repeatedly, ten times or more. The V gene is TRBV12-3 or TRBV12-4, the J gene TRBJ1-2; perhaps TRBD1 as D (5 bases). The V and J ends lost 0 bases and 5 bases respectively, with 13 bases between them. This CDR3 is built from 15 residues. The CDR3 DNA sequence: TGTGCCAGCAGTTTAGCTGGGACGCGAGCATATGGCTACACCTTC. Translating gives CASSLAGTRAYGYTF.

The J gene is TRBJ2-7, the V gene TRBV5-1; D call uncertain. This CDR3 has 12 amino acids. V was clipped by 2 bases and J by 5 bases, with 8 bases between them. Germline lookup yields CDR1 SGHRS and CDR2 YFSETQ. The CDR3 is CASSFKGDEQYF. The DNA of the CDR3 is TGCGCCAGCAGCTTTAAAGGCGACGAGCAGTACTTC.

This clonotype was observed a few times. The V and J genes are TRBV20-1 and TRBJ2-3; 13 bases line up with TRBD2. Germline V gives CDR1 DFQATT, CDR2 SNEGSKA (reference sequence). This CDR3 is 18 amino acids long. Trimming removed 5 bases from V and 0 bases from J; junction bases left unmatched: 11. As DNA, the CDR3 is TGCAGTGCTCGATTTACCGGGACTAGCGGGATAAGCACAGATACGCAGTATTTT. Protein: CSARFTGTSGISTDTQYF.

The CDR3 here is CSARTGGTNQPQHF. The CDR3 DNA reads as TGCAGTGCTCGCACAGGGGGTACCAATCAGCCCCAGCATTTT. V usage is TRBV20-1 and J usage is TRBJ1-5, with 8 bases identical to TRBD1. The CDR3 has 14 residues. CDR1 is DFQATT, CDR2 SNEGSKA, per germline (reference sequence). Trimming cost V 5 bases and J 3 bases; bases outside gene matches: 6.

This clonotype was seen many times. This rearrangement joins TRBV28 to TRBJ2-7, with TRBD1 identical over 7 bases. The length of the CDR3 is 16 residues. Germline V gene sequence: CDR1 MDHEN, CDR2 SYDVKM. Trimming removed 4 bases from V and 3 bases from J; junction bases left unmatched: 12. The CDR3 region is CASSSRDLQGYYEQYF. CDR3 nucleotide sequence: TGTGCCAGCAGTTCACGGGACCTACAGGGGTACTACGAGCAGTACTTC.

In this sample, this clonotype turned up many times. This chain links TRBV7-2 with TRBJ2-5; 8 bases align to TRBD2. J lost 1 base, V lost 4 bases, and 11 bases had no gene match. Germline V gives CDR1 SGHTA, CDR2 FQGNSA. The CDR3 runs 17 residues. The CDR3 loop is CASSSKREIDFQETQYF. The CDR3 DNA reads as TGTGCCAGCAGCTCGAAGCGGGAGATCGACTTCCAAGAGACCCAGTACTTC.